This entry lists 5 T cell receptor beta chains sequenced from one sample in a study of T cell responses to AZD1222 COVID-19 vaccine. Clones were read by immunoSEQ multiplex PCR, and TCRdb kept only the in-frame ones, dropping some. The sample lists 110,000 to 150,000 clones; around 85% were seen once. The sample here was peripheral blood, taken on day 0 of AZD1222 vaccination. All receptors derive from an adult in good health.

The CDR3: CASNEQPSYEQYF. In nucleotides, the CDR3 is TGTGCCAGCAACGAGCAGCCCTCCTACGAGCAGTACTTC. V usage is TRBV6-5 and J usage is TRBJ2-7, with no clear D. The V and J ends lost 7 bases and 0 bases respectively, with 10 bases between them. CDR3 length: 13 amino acids. CDR1 and CDR2 from the germline V gene are MNHEY and SVGAGI.

The chain has TRBV27 and TRBJ2-5, with D maybe TRBD2 (6 bases). In germline, CDR1 is MNHEY, CDR2 SMNVEV (reference sequence). The length of the CDR3 is 14 residues. V was clipped by 5 bases and J by 2 bases, with 12 bases between them. The CDR3 DNA is TGTGCCAGCAGTCTTAGCGGCTCGCAAGAGACCCAGTACTTC. Amino acids: CASSLSGSQETQYF.

The chain recombines TRBV6-5 with TRBJ1-6, with no clear D. CDR3 size: 13 residues. Looked up from germline, CDR1 is MNHEY and CDR2 is SVGAGI. The germline V and J ends were trimmed by 8 bases and 7 bases, with 12 bases remaining between them. Here the CDR3 reads CASRTDGNSPLHF. CDR3 nucleotide sequence: TGTGCCAGCCGAACGGACGGGAATTCACCCCTCCACTTT.

The V call is TRBV9, the J call TRBJ2-1, with a tentative D call TRBD1 (7 bases). Germline V lookup: CDR1 SGDLS, CDR2 YYNGEE. This CDR3 has 18 residues. The ends were cut back, 3 bases at V and 0 bases at J, with 19 bases in the middle. CDR3 region: CASSGDFGTASSYNEQFF. In nucleotides, the CDR3 is TGTGCCAGCAGCGGGGACTTTGGGACAGCGAGCTCCTACAATGAGCAGTTCTTC.

J is TRBJ1-1 and V is TRBV18, with no clear D. The CDR3 totals 14 residues. The V gene's germline CDR1 is KGHSH and CDR2 LQKENI. Trimming stripped 5 bases from V and 3 bases from J, with 13 bases between. Here the CDR3 reads CASSGGSGDTEAFF. CDR3 DNA sequence: TGTGCCAGCTCAGGAGGGAGTGGGGACACTGAAGCTTTCTTT.